The text below deals with one T cell receptor beta chain. This specimen belongs to a study of control samples from healthy donors and cancer patients. Measured with immunoSEQ multiplex PCR; TCRdb has only the in-frame clones, and not every one. The table shows about 50,000 clones, with around 96% occurring only once. Trimming stripped 5 bases from V and 0 bases from J, with 26 bases between. The CDR3 has 19 amino acids. Germline-derived CDR1 and CDR2 are MNHEY and SMNVEV (reference sequence). Specimen: blood. The V call is TRBV27, the J call TRBJ2-7; D possibly uses TRBD1 or TRBD2 (5 bases each). This clonotype was sampled from a woman aged 25-40 years in good health. CDR3 DNA sequence: TGTGCCAGCAGTGCCACCCGGGACCGCCGCGAGCTGAGCTCCTACGAGCAGTACTTC. Translating it yields CASSATRDRRELSSYEQYF.